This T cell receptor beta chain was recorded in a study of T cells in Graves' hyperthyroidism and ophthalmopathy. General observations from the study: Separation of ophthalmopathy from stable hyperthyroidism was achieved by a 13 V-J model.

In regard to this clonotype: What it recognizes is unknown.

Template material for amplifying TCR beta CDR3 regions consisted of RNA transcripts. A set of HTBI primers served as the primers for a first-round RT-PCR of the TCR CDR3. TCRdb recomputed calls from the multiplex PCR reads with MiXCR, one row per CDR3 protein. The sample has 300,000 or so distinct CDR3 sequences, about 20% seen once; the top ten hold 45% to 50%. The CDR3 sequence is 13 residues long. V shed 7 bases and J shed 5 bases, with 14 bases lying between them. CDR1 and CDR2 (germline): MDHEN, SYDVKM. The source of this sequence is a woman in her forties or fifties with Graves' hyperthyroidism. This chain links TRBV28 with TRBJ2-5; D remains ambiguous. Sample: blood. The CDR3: CASMDRVEETQYF. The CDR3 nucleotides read TGTGCCAGCATGGATCGCGTTGAGGAGACCCAGTACTTC. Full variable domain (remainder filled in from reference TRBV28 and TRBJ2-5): DVKVTQSSRYLVKRTGEKVFLECVQDMDHENMFWYRQDPGLGLRLIYFSYDVKMKEKGDIPEGYSVSREKKERFSLILESASTNQTSMYLCASMDRVEETQYFGPGTRLLVL.